This T cell receptor beta chain is from a study of T cells expressing NK-cell markers. In the study overall: The TCR beta repertoires were obtained from sorted CD3+CD56+NKG2C+, CD3+CD56+NKG2C- and CD3+CD56-NKG2C+ T cells.

From its re-call of the 5' RACE reads, TCRdb lists each CDR3 protein once, without DNA. The specimen's table records 500,000 to 600,000 distinct CDR3 sequences. Looked up from germline, CDR1 is ENHRY and CDR2 is SYGVKD. The CDR3 loop spans 11 amino acids. The receptor comes from a man aged 18 to 29 in good health. This chain uses TRBV10-3 with TRBJ2-5. Sample: blood T cells: a sorted CD56 or NKG2C T cell subset, CD4+ or CD8+ T cells, or bulk PBMC T cells (not recorded which). The CDR3: CASHGEETQYF.